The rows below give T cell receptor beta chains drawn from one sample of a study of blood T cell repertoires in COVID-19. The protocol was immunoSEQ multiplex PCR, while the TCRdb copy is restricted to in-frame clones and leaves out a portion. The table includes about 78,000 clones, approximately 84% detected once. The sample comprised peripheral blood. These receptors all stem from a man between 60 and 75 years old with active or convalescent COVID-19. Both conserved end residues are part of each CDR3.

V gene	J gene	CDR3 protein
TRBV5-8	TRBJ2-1	CASSGTGLPSSYNEQFF
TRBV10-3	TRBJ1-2	CAISDRGQADYGYTF
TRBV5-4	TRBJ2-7	CASSLDRGLNEQYF
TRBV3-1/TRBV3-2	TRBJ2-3	CASSRLIGGKRDTQYF
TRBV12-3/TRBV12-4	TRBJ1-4	CASSFIRGEKLFF
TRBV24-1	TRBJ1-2	CATSGLLTGLQVGYTF
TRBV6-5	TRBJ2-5	CASSYHSSGGTETQYF
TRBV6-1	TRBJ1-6	CASSERTGVNWLTESYNSPLHF
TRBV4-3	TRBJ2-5	CASSLRLSETQYF
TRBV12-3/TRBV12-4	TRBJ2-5	CASRSGGGAQYF
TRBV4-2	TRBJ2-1	CASSQDGTSGGLNEQFF
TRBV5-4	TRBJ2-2	CASSLAPGQGMFANTGELFF
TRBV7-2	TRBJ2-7	CASSSLLAGAPYEQYF
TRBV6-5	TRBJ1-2	CASSAANYGYTF
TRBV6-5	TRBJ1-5	CASIFQGDQPQHF
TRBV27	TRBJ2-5	CASSNTGQGGWETQYF
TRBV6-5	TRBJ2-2	CASRQGPNTGELFF
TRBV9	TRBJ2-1	CASSLQLAPQRNEQFF